These T cell receptor beta chains were read from a single sample in a study of blood T cell repertoires in COVID-19. Data came from immunoSEQ multiplex PCR; TCRdb stores just in-frame clones and leaves some out. The sample holds 120,000 to 150,000 clones; around 89% are singletons and the top ten take roughly 2.5%. What was sequenced was peripheral blood. All receptors derive from a human donor with COVID-19, enrolled during active disease. The donor label of this sample is uncertain. Each CDR3 is given with its conserved first and last residue. D genes are given only for firm matches. Clone size is not always given. Where it is, it says once, few, many or a class for expanded clones.

V gene	J gene	D gene	clone size	CDR3 DNA	CDR3 protein
TRBV5-1	TRBJ1-1	NA	NA	TGCGCCAGCAGCACCACCCGGACAGCTTACACTGAAGCTTTCTTT	CASSTTRTAYTEAFF
TRBV9	TRBJ1-3	NA	NA	TGTGCCAGCAGCCTCGCAGGGTTCTCTGGAAACACCATATATTTT	CASSLAGFSGNTIYF
TRBV12-3/TRBV12-4	TRBJ1-6	NA	NA	TGTGCCAGCAGGACCGGGGATTCACCCCTCCACTTT	CASRTGDSPLHF
TRBV13	TRBJ1-6	TRBD1	NA	TGTGCCAGCAGCTTTCGACAGGGGAACTCACCCCTCCACTTT	CASSFRQGNSPLHF
TRBV7-9	TRBJ1-4	NA	few	TGTGCCAGCAGCAACCCGGGTAGCGAAAAACTGTTTTTT	CASSNPGSEKLFF
TRBV4-1	TRBJ2-2	NA	NA	TGCGCCAGCAGCCGCGGAAGGGGCGCGAACACCGGGGAGCTGTTTTTT	CASSRGRGANTGELFF
TRBV5-1	TRBJ2-7	TRBD2	NA	TGCGCCAGCAGCCCGGGACTAGCGTACTCCTACGAGCAGTACTTC	CASSPGLAYSYEQYF
TRBV27	TRBJ1-6	TRBD1	once	TGTGCCAGCAGTTCCGGGCGACAGGGGATCCATTCACCCCTCCACTTT	CASSSGRQGIHSPLHF
TRBV7-6	TRBJ2-2	NA	NA	TGTGCCAGCAGCGCCCAAGGGGGGGCGGAGACCGGGGAGCTGTTTTTT	CASSAQGGAETGELFF
TRBV7-9	TRBJ1-1	TRBD1	NA	TGTGCCAGCAGCCCCCCAGCAGGGGGAGAGGGAGCTTTCTTT	CASSPPAGGEGAFF
TRBV7-6	TRBJ1-5	TRBD1	NA	TGTGCCAGCAGCTTGGACAGGGAGAGCAATCAGCCCCAGCATTTT	CASSLDRESNQPQHF
TRBV9	TRBJ1-4	NA	NA	TGTGCCAGCAGCGTAGGGACAGTAACTAATGAAAAACTGTTTTTT	CASSVGTVTNEKLFF
TRBV3-1/TRBV3-2	TRBJ2-1	TRBD2	NA	TGTGCCAGCAGCCAAGGGGGGGGGTACTACAATGAGCAGTTCTTC	CASSQGGGYYNEQFF
TRBV7-9	TRBJ1-5	NA	NA	TGTGCCAGCAGCGCCAGGGAAGGTGGGAATCAGCCCCAGCATTTT	CASSAREGGNQPQHF
TRBV3-1/TRBV3-2	TRBJ2-1	NA	NA	TGTGCCAGCAGCCAGGCGGGGGCCAGCACCTATGAGCAGTTCTTC	CASSQAGASTYEQFF
TRBV6-5	TRBJ1-1	NA	NA	TGTGCCAGCAATGGCAGGGGCCAAACTGAAGCTTTCTTT	CASNGRGQTEAFF
TRBV6-5	TRBJ2-7	TRBD1	NA	TGTGCCAGCAGTTATCCGGGACAGGGGGCTCACGAGCAGTACTTC	CASSYPGQGAHEQYF
TRBV5-6	TRBJ2-3	TRBD2	NA	TGTGCCAGCAGCATTCGACTAGCGAGCACAGATACGCAGTATTTT	CASSIRLASTDTQYF
TRBV6-5	TRBJ1-2	TRBD1	NA	TGTGCCAGCAGTTTACAGGGGGCCTATGGCTACACCTTC	CASSLQGAYGYTF
TRBV11-2	TRBJ2-3	TRBD1	NA	TGTGCCAGCAGCTTACCACCACCGGGACAGCGCACAGATACGCAGTATTTT	CASSLPPPGQRTDTQYF
TRBV6-6	TRBJ1-2	NA	NA	TGTGCCAGCAGTTATTCAAGGACTCTAGCAGATGGCTACACCTTC	CASSYSRTLADGYTF
TRBV2	TRBJ2-7	NA	NA	TGTGCCAGCAGTGAGGTGGGCAGGATCTCCTACGAGCAGTACTTC	CASSEVGRISYEQYF
TRBV19	TRBJ1-3	NA	NA	TGTGCCAGTCGCGAGGACCGGGGGGAAAACACCATATATTTT	CASREDRGENTIYF
TRBV28	TRBJ2-2	TRBD2	NA	TGTGCCAGCAGTTTCACTAGCGGGTCAACCGGGGAGCTGTTTTTT	CASSFTSGSTGELFF
TRBV18	TRBJ1-1	NA	few	TGTGCCAGCTCACCAGGGGCAGGGCGCACTGAAGCTTTCTTT	CASSPGAGRTEAFF
TRBV9	TRBJ2-5	TRBD1	NA	TGTGCCAGCAGCGCCGGGACAGGGGGACGGGGGACCCAGTACTTC	CASSAGTGGRGTQYF
TRBV27	TRBJ2-3	TRBD2	NA	TGTGCCAGCAGTTTAAAGCGGGGGACCCTTCCTAGCACAGATACGCAGTATTTT	CASSLKRGTLPSTDTQYF
TRBV11-2	TRBJ2-3	NA	NA	TGTGCCAGCACCGCAGACAGGATCACAGATACGCAGTATTTT	CASTADRITDTQYF
TRBV6-6	TRBJ1-1	TRBD1	NA	TGTGCCAGCACCCCATTGGACAGGGGGAACACTGAAGCTTTCTTT	CASTPLDRGNTEAFF
TRBV7-9	TRBJ1-1	NA	NA	TGTGCCAGCAGCTTAGCGGTCCGGAGGACTGAAGCTTTCTTT	CASSLAVRRTEAFF
TRBV9	TRBJ2-1	TRBD2	NA	TGTGCCAGCAGCGGCCTGACTAGCGGGTACAATGAGCAGTTCTTC	CASSGLTSGYNEQFF
TRBV25-1	TRBJ2-1	NA	NA	TGTGCCAGCACGGAGAGCTCCTACAATGAGCAGTTCTTC	CASTESSYNEQFF
TRBV6-6	TRBJ1-4	NA	NA	TGTGCCAGCAGACCGGGGGGGGTAAATGAAAAACTGTTTTTT	CASRPGGVNEKLFF
TRBV30	TRBJ1-1	TRBD1	NA	TGTGCCTGGAGTAGGGGGGACAGGACGAACACTGAAGCTTTCTTT	CAWSRGDRTNTEAFF
TRBV4-1	TRBJ2-7	NA	NA	TGCGCCAGCAGCCAAGGGCCAGGGGATGTGTACGAGCAGTACTTC	CASSQGPGDVYEQYF
TRBV19	TRBJ1-6	NA	once	TGTGCCAGTAACTTGCGGGGAGAATCACCCCTCCACTTT	CASNLRGESPLHF
TRBV18	TRBJ1-4	NA	NA	TGTGCCAGCTCACCACCTCCGAGAACTAATGAAAAACTGTTTTTT	CASSPPPRTNEKLFF
TRBV2	TRBJ1-1	NA	NA	TGTGCCAGCAGTGCTCGGAACACTGAAGCTTTCTTT	CASSARNTEAFF
TRBV5-1	TRBJ1-4	NA	once	TGCGCCAGCAGCTTGGTTCGTCGGGGTGAAAAACTGTTTTTT	CASSLVRRGEKLFF
TRBV10-2	TRBJ1-1	TRBD1	NA	TGCGCCAGCAGTGAGGGACAGGGCCTAGGGGCTGAAGCTTTCTTT	CASSEGQGLGAEAFF
TRBV5-1	TRBJ2-7	TRBD1	NA	TGCGCCAGCAGCACGGGACAGGGGGCTCACGAGCAGTACTTC	CASSTGQGAHEQYF
TRBV7-6	TRBJ2-3	NA	NA	TGTGCCAGCAGCCCCAGGTCGGATACGCAGTATTTT	CASSPRSDTQYF
TRBV5-8	TRBJ2-5	TRBD1	NA	TGTGCCAGCAGCTTGCATGACAGGGCCCAAGAGACCCAGTACTTC	CASSLHDRAQETQYF
TRBV25-1	TRBJ1-1	NA	NA	TGTGCCAGCAGTGCGGCCAGGGGTAACACTGAAGCTTTCTTT	CASSAARGNTEAFF
TRBV24-1	TRBJ2-3	NA	NA	TGTGCCACCAGTGACCCCAGATCGGGGGATGTTTCGCAGTATTTT	CATSDPRSGDVSQYF
TRBV5-1	TRBJ1-6	NA	NA	TGCGCCAGCAGCTTGGCAGTTAATTCACCCCTCCACTTT	CASSLAVNSPLHF
TRBV18	TRBJ1-2	NA	once	TGTGCCAGCTCACCCGGGGAAGCTAACTATGGCTACACCTTC	CASSPGEANYGYTF
TRBV19	TRBJ1-3	NA	NA	TGTGCCAGTACCTTAAGGGGTTCTGGAAACACCATATATTTT	CASTLRGSGNTIYF
TRBV3-1/TRBV3-2	TRBJ1-6	NA	NA	TGTGCCAGCAGCCAAGGGCAGGGTCATAATTCACCCCTCCACTTT	CASSQGQGHNSPLHF
TRBV25-1	TRBJ2-3	TRBD2	NA	TGTGCCAGCAGTGAATCCCGCACGACTAGCGGGAGTGCAGATACGCAGTATTTT	CASSESRTTSGSADTQYF
TRBV10-3	TRBJ2-3	TRBD1	NA	TGTGCCATCAGCCGGACAGGGGAGAGTCCAGATACGCAGTATTTT	CAISRTGESPDTQYF
TRBV2	TRBJ1-5	NA	NA	TGTGCCAGCGGGTCGACATATAACAATCAGCCCCAGCATTTT	CASGSTYNNQPQHF
TRBV6-5	TRBJ1-2	NA	few	TGTGCCAGTTGGGGGGATGGCTACACCTTC	CASWGDGYTF
TRBV29-1	TRBJ2-5	TRBD2	NA	TGCAGCGTTGAAATTGGCGGGAGTCGGGAGACCCAGTACTTC	CSVEIGGSRETQYF
TRBV5-1	TRBJ2-5	NA	NA	TGCGCCAGCAGCTTGGCGGACAACCAAGAGACCCAGTACTTC	CASSLADNQETQYF
TRBV7-2	TRBJ1-2	NA	once	TGTGCCAGCAGCCCTACGAGGAGGGGTTCTCTCTATGGCTACACCTTC	CASSPTRRGSLYGYTF